These 26 T cell receptor beta chains originate from one sample sequenced in a study of vaccination and CD4 T cells after COVID-19. These receptors are not linked to any known antigen. Sequenced with the Oncomine TCR Beta short-read assay was DNA taken from cultured CD4+ T cells. TCRdb reprocessed the PCR reads with MiXCR, giving one entry per CDR3 protein. The data hold about 23,000 distinct CDR3 sequences, with roughly 44% observed a single time. Specified time point: late sampling 161 to 241 days after vaccination in three convalescent patients. Indicated treatment: approximately 9-day PBMC culture with coronavirus spike peptide pools or control peptides (ViraFEST assay). The sequencing here drew on CD4+ T cells from blood, cultured in vitro, taken about 7 months after SARS-CoV-2 vaccination. The receptors come from a human donor who had recovered from COVID-19.

V and J are TRBV4-1 and TRBJ2-1, with D hard to call. Germline V lookup: CDR1 MGHRA, CDR2 YSYEKL. The CDR3 covers 19 residues. V was clipped by 6 bases and J by 8 bases, with 32 bases between them. The CDR3 sequence: CASRRFGVIISPPVDEQFF. The CDR3 nucleotides are TGCGCCAGCAGACGCTTTGGCGTCATTATAAGTCCACCTGTCGATGAGCAGTTCTTC.

The gene calls are TRBV20-1 and TRBJ2-1; D gene uncertain. Germline-derived CDR1 and CDR2 are DFQATT and SNEGSKA (reference sequence). The ends were cut back, 0 bases at V and 0 bases at J, with 12 bases in the middle. This CDR3 has 16 residues. The CDR3 here is CSARDRGRASYNEQFF. The CDR3 DNA sequence: TGCAGTGCTAGAGACCGCGGACGGGCCTCCTACAATGAGCAGTTCTTC.

This sequence joins TRBV2 and TRBJ2-3; D is possibly TRBD2 (5 bases). The V gene's germline CDR1 is SNHLY and CDR2 FYNNEI. The CDR3 sequence is 13 residues long. Trimming cost V 8 bases and J 3 bases, with 12 bases left between them. As DNA, the CDR3 is TGTGCCAGCGGACTCCGCCTAACAGATACGCAGTATTTT. This encodes CASGLRLTDTQYF.

The chain employs TRBV28 and TRBJ2-2; no firm D call. CDR1 is MDHEN, CDR2 SYDVKM, per germline. V was clipped by 7 bases and J by 2 bases, with 8 bases between them. This CDR3 spans 13 amino acids. The CDR3 loop reads CASTGPNTGELFF. Here the CDR3 DNA reads TGTGCCAGCACCGGACCTAACACCGGGGAGCTGTTTTTT.

The rearrangement uses TRBV7-9 and TRBJ2-1; 12 bases are a match to TRBD2. This CDR3 has 16 residues. With 4 bases clipped from V and 6 bases from J, the junction kept 7 bases outside the gene matches. Germline lookup yields CDR1 SEHNR and CDR2 FQNEAQ (reference sequence). CDR3 nucleotide sequence: TGTGCCAGCAGCTCGAGACTAGCGGGAGCGGGCAATGAGCAGTTCTTC. It yields the protein CASSSRLAGAGNEQFF.

This clonotype has more than one count but fewer than ten. The rearrangement joins TRBV20-1 to TRBJ2-1; TRBD2 might be the D (6 bases). The ends were cut back, 5 bases at V and 9 bases at J, with 20 bases in the middle. There are 14 residues in the CDR3. CDR1 DFQATT and CDR2 SNEGSKA come from the germline V gene (reference sequence). In nucleotides, the CDR3 is TGCAGTGCTGCCGGGACTGGGGCGTTCGGTGAGCAGTTCTTC. This codes for CSAAGTGAFGEQFF.

The chain combines TRBV4-2 with TRBJ1-2; the D is unclear. Germline V CDR1 and CDR2: LGHNA, YNFKEQ. Trimming cost V 0 bases and J 5 bases, with 13 bases left between them. This CDR3 is built from 15 residues. CDR3 residues: CASSQDGLQKYGYTF. The CDR3 DNA follows: TGTGCCAGCAGCCAAGATGGTTTACAGAAGTATGGCTACACCTTC.

This clonotype was counted a few times. The chain couples TRBV6-1 to TRBJ2-1; D unresolved. Trimming pared 7 bases from V and 5 bases from J, leaving 9 bases between. Germline CDR1 and CDR2: MNHNS and SASEGT. The CDR3 extends over 12 amino acids. The CDR3 is CASNLGDNEQFF. Written as DNA, the CDR3 is TGTGCCAGCAACCTAGGAGACAATGAGCAGTTCTTC.

This clonotype has a handful of counts. The chain couples TRBV20-1 to TRBJ2-3; D not certain. V was pared by 3 bases and J by 2 bases, with 15 bases between. The CDR3 runs to 15 residues. Germline V CDR1 and CDR2: DFQATT, SNEGSKA (reference sequence). The CDR3 spells CSASQAELYTDTQYF. The DNA of the CDR3 is TGCAGTGCTAGCCAGGCGGAACTTTACACAGATACGCAGTATTTT.

The chain carries TRBV7-2 and TRBJ2-1; D is unclear. CDR3 length: 11 amino acids. With 1 base removed from V and 8 bases from J, the gap between germline ends came to 3 bases. Germline-derived CDR1 and CDR2 are SGHTA and FQGNSA. CDR3 DNA sequence: TGTGCCAGCAGCTTAGGACATGAGCAGTTCTTC. Protein sequence: CASSLGHEQFF.

V gene TRBV7-9 combines with J gene TRBJ2-5; no firm D call. Germline V gene lookup returns CDR1 SEHNR and CDR2 FQNEAQ (reference sequence). V lost 1 base, J lost 4 bases, and 16 bases lay in between. This CDR3 has 16 amino acids. This CDR3 is CASSLGWSKVGETQYF. In nucleotides, the CDR3 is TGTGCCAGCAGCTTAGGGTGGTCCAAGGTGGGAGAGACCCAGTACTTC.

The rearrangement links TRBV20-1 to TRBJ2-1; D might be TRBD1 (5 bases). The CDR3 is 14 residues long. Trimming removed 0 bases at V and 9 bases at J, with 15 bases between. The germline gives CDR1 DFQATT, CDR2 SNEGSKA (reference sequence). The CDR3: CSARDLGRVTEQFF. The CDR3 DNA sequence: TGCAGTGCTAGAGATCTCGGCAGGGTGACTGAGCAGTTCTTC.

This clonotype was detected only a few times. This rearrangement joins TRBV7-2 to TRBJ2-2, with D maybe TRBD2 (6 bases). The germline V and J ends were trimmed by 2 bases and 5 bases, with 15 bases remaining between them. The CDR3 spans 16 residues. CDR1 and CDR2 (germline): SGHTA, FQGNSA. The CDR3 here is CASSLRFGDSTGELFF. The DNA of the CDR3 is TGTGCCAGCAGCTTAAGGTTCGGGGACTCGACCGGGGAGCTGTTTTTT.

This clonotype appeared a few times. The chain combines TRBV20-1 with TRBJ2-5; 9 bases map to TRBD2. Germline V CDR1 and CDR2: DFQATT, SNEGSKA (reference sequence). V was clipped by 5 bases and J by 3 bases; unmatched bases: 7. The CDR3 totals 14 residues. The CDR3 loop is CSAGMGGREETQYF. CDR3 in DNA: TGCAGTGCTGGAATGGGCGGGAGGGAAGAGACCCAGTACTTC.

The chain combines TRBV6-1 with TRBJ1-1; TRBD1 might be the D (6 bases). Germline loops: CDR1 MNHNS, CDR2 SASEGT. Trimming took 5 bases from V and 1 from J, leaving 11 bases between them. This CDR3 is built from 14 residues. The CDR3 spells CASSKKGGNTEAFF. In DNA form, the CDR3 reads TGTGCCAGCAGTAAAAAGGGGGGGAACACTGAAGCTTTCTTT.

This clonotype has a handful of counts. This chain links TRBV19 with TRBJ1-1; D is unresolved. Trimming removed 3 bases from V and 0 bases from J, with 8 bases in between. Per the germline V gene, CDR1 is LNHDA and CDR2 is SQIVND (reference sequence). This CDR3 spans 14 amino acids. CDR3 amino acids: CASSISRVNTEAFF. DNA of the CDR3: TGTGCCAGTAGTATTAGTAGGGTGAACACTGAAGCTTTCTTT. The full variable domain, rest sourced from reference TRBV19 and TRBJ1-1, is DGGITQSPKYLFRKEGQNVTLSCEQNLNHDAMYWYRQDPGQGLRLIYYSQIVNDFQKGDIAEGYSVSREKKESFPLTVTSAQKNPTAFYLCASSISRVNTEAFFGQGTRLTVV.

The gene calls are TRBV14 and TRBJ2-2; TRBD1 might be the D (7 bases). V gave up 4 bases and J gave up 7 bases, with 16 bases separating them. Germline-derived CDR1 and CDR2 are SGHDN and FVKESK. CDR3 size: 15 residues. The DNA for the CDR3 is TGTGCCAGCAGCCGGGAGGACAGGCCCAGCGGGGAGCTGTTTTTT. It translates to CASSREDRPSGELFF.

This clonotype appeared a few times. The V and J genes are TRBV27 and TRBJ2-7; D is unresolved. CDR1 MNHEY and CDR2 SMNVEV come from the germline V gene (reference sequence). This CDR3 is 14 amino acids long. V was clipped by 5 bases and J by 1 base, with 12 bases between them. The CDR3, as DNA: TGTGCCAGCAGTCGCCACGGACGGTCCTACGAGCAGTACTTC. The encoded protein is CASSRHGRSYEQYF.

This clonotype was counted only a few times. The genes are TRBV7-9 and TRBJ1-2; D is unresolved. The germline V and J ends were trimmed by 7 bases and 3 bases, with 3 bases remaining between them. Germline V CDR1 and CDR2: SEHNR, FQNEAQ (reference sequence). The CDR3 is made up of 10 amino acids. The CDR3 spells CASTHYGYTF. CDR3 in DNA: TGTGCCAGCACCCACTATGGCTACACCTTC.

Only a few counts were recorded for this clonotype. The chain is built from TRBV19 and TRBJ2-7, with 8 nucleotides matching TRBD2. Germline V gene sequence: CDR1 LNHDA, CDR2 SQIVND (reference sequence). The CDR3 loop spans 14 amino acids. V trimming: 2 bases; J trimming: 6 bases; junction bases outside the gene matches: 6. The CDR3 spells CASSITGGPSEQYF. In DNA form, the CDR3 reads TGTGCCAGTAGTATAACGGGAGGGCCCTCCGAGCAGTACTTC.

This sequence joins TRBV28 and TRBJ2-3; D possibly corresponds to TRBD2 (6 bases). Trimming pared 2 bases from V and 2 bases from J, leaving 14 bases between. Germline assignment: CDR1 MDHEN and CDR2 SYDVKM. CDR3 length: 16 amino acids. The CDR3 bases are TGTGCCAGCAGTTTAGGTTGGGGGGAAGACACAGATACGCAGTATTTT. Residues: CASSLGWGEDTDTQYF.

DNA of the CDR3: TGCAGTGCTAGAGATGACTCAATGAGTGCGTACGAGCAGTACTTC. Residues: CSARDDSMSAYEQYF. The chain carries TRBV20-1 and TRBJ2-7; no clear D gene. This CDR3 spans 15 amino acids. The germline V gene has CDR1 DFQATT and CDR2 SNEGSKA (reference sequence). The ends were cut back, 0 bases at V and 4 bases at J, with 16 bases in the middle.

In this sample, this clonotype turned up once. V is TRBV2 and J is TRBJ2-5; D is uncertain. The germline gives CDR1 SNHLY, CDR2 FYNNEI. V was trimmed by 5 bases and J by 2 bases, leaving 3 bases between them. The CDR3 sequence is 11 residues long. CDR3 region: CASSNQETQYF. The CDR3 DNA reads TGTGCCAGCAGTAATCAAGAGACCCAGTACTTC.

The rearrangement links TRBV6-5 to TRBJ2-7; no clear D. The germline V gene has CDR1 MNHEY and CDR2 SVGAGI. The ends were cut back, 0 bases at V and 3 bases at J, with 6 bases in the middle. The CDR3 runs to 13 residues. CDR3 residues: CASSYSTDYEQYF. CDR3 sequence (DNA): TGTGCCAGCAGTTACTCGACCGACTACGAGCAGTACTTC.

The V and J genes are TRBV28 and TRBJ2-2; 12 positions match TRBD2. Germline V gene lookup returns CDR1 MDHEN and CDR2 SYDVKM. CDR3 length: 16 residues. Trimming cost V 6 bases and J 0 bases; bases outside gene matches: 2. CDR3 sequence: CASRGLAGSNTGELFF. Written as DNA, the CDR3 is TGTGCCAGCAGGGGACTAGCGGGTTCGAACACCGGGGAGCTGTTTTTT.

The sample holds one count of this clonotype. The V and J genes are TRBV7-3 and TRBJ2-1; 7 positions match TRBD1. The CDR3 totals 16 residues. V was pared by 0 bases and J by 6 bases, with 8 bases of the junction left unmatched. From germline, CDR1 is SGHTA and CDR2 FQGTGA. Written as DNA, the CDR3 is TGTGCCAGCAGCTTAACGTCAGGGGGTCGGTTCAATGAGCAGTTCTTC. Encoded protein: CASSLTSGGRFNEQFF.